This TCR beta chain derives from a study of Tregs in tolerant kidney transplant recipients. The length of the CDR3 is 18 residues. The V end lost 2 bases, the J end lost 0 bases, and 16 bases lay between the germline ends. Germline V CDR1 and CDR2: LGHNA, YSLEER. The assay was immunoSEQ multiplex PCR, and TCRdb's table has in-frame clones only and misses some. The sample contains 85,000 to 100,000 clones, roughly 93% of which appear only once. Sequenced here: CD4+ T cells from blood, sampled before the transplant. The source is a human donor who received a combined kidney and bone marrow transplant. The chain joins TRBV4-3 to TRBJ1-4, with D maybe TRBD1 (5 bases). The CDR3 sequence is CASSQNGAGGSTNEKLFF. CDR3 nucleotides: TGCGCCAGCAGCCAAAATGGGGCCGGGGGGTCAACTAATGAAAAACTGTTTTTT.